The present entry profiles one T cell receptor (beta chain) with its context. The antigen is undetermined. The protocol was immunoSEQ multiplex PCR, while the TCRdb copy is restricted to in-frame clones and leaves out a portion. The profile shows about 33,000 clones, roughly nine tenths of them singletons. This sample stems from a study of T cells in localized non-small cell lung cancer. Whole-study results and caveats: As only one tumor region underwent sequencing, heterogeneity remains possible. In adjacent lung, a median approximately 60 of the top 100 tumor clones were found.

The sequence was obtained from a man between 35 and 75 years old with stage III lung adenocarcinoma. Sequenced material: peripheral blood mononuclear cells, taken before any cancer treatment.

As DNA, the CDR3 is TGTGCCAGCAGCTTATCGGACAGCGAGCGGTCACCCCTCCACTTT. It yields the protein CASSLSDSERSPLHF. The rearrangement links TRBV5-5 to TRBJ1-6; TRBD1 is a possible D gene (6 bases). CDR1 and CDR2 from the germline V gene are SGHKS and YYEKEE (reference sequence). The CDR3 is 15 residues long. V lost 2 bases, J lost 10 bases, and 16 bases lay in between.